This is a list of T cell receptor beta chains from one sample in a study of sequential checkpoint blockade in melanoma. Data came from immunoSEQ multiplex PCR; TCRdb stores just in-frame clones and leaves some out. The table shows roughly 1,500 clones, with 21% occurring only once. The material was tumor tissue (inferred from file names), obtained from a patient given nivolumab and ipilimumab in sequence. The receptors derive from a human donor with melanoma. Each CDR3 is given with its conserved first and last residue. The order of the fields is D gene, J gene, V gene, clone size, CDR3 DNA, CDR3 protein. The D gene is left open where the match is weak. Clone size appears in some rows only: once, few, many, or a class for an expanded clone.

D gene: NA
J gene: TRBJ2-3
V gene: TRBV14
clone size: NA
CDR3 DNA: TGTGCCAGCAGCACACAGGCCACAGATACGCAGTATTTT
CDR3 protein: CASSTQATDTQYF

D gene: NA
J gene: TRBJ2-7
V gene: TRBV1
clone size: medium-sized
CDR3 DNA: TGCGCCAGCAGCCAAGAAGAGGGGAGCTCCTACGAGCAGTACTTC
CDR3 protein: CASSQEEGSSYEQYF

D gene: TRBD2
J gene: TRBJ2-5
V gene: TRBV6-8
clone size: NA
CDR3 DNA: TGTGCCAGCAGTTACGCGACTAGCGGGAGGGGGCAGACCCAGTACTTC
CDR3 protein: CASSYATSGRGQTQYF

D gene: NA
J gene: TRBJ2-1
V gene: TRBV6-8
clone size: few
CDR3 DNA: TGTGCCAGCATGGACGGGAGTTTCGGTGAGCAGTTCTTC
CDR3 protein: CASMDGSFGEQFF

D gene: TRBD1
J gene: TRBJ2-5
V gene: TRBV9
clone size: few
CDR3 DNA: TGTGCCAGCAGCCCGCGACAGGGGCGGCAAGAGACCCAGTACTTC
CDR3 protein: CASSPRQGRQETQYF

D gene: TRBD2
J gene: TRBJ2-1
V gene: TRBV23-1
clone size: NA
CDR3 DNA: TGCGCCAGCAGCCAAGAAATGGGCGGGGGGTTCTGGGAGCAGTTCTTC
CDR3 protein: CASSQEMGGGFWEQFF

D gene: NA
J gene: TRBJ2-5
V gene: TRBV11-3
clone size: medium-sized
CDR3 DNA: TGTGCCAGCAGCTTAATGGGAGACCAGGAGACCCAGTACTTC
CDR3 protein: CASSLMGDQETQYF

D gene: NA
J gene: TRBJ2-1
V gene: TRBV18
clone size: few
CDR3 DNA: TGTGCCAGCTCACCAACGGACAGAGAACATGAGCAGTTCTTC
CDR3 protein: CASSPTDREHEQFF

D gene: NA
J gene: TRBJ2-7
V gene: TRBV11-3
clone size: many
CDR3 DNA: TGTGCCAGCAGCTTAGTGGGGGGAGAGCACGAGCAGTACTTC
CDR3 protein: CASSLVGGEHEQYF

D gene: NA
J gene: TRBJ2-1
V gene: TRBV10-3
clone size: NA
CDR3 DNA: TGTGCCATCAGTGAGTCGTGGAACTACAATGAGCAGTTCTTC
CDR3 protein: CAISESWNYNEQFF

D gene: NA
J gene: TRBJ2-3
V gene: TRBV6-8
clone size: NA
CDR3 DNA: TGTGCCAGCAGGGCTTTTGCAGGGCCCACAGATACGCAGTATTTT
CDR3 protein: CASRAFAGPTDTQYF

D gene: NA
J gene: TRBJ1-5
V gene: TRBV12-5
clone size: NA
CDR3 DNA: TGTGCTAGTGGTTTGGCAGGGAACCAGCCCCAGCATTTT
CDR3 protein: CASGLAGNQPQHF

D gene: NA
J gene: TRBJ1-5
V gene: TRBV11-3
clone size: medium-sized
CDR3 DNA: TGTGCCAGCAGCCCCGGGACGGCTAATCAGCCCCAGCATTTT
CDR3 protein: CASSPGTANQPQHF

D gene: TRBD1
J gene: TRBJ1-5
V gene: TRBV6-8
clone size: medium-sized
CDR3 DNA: TGTGCCATCAGTGACTGGGACAGAAATCAGCCCCAGCATTTT
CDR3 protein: CAISDWDRNQPQHF

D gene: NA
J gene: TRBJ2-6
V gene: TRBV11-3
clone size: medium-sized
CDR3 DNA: TGTGCCAGCAGCTTAGGAAAAGCGTCTGGGGCCAACGTCCTGACTTTC
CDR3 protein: CASSLGKASGANVLTF

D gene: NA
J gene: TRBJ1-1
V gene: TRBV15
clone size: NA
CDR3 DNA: TGTGCCACCAGCAGAGATAACAGTGGGGGTTCTGAAGCTTTCTTT
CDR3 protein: CATSRDNSGGSEAFF

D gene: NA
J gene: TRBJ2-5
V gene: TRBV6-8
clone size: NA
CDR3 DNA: TGTGCCAGCAGTTGGGGACTTGAAGAGACCCAGTACTTC
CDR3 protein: CASSWGLEETQYF

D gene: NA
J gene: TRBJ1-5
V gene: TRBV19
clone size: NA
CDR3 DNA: TGTGCCAGTACCCGGGACGGCAACAATCAGCCCCAGCATTTT
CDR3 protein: CASTRDGNNQPQHF

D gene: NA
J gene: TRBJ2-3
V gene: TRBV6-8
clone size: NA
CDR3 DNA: TGTGCCAGCAGGACCCTAGCAGATACGCAGTATTTT
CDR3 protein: CASRTLADTQYF

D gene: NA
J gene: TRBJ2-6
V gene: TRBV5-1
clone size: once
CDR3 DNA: TGCGCCAGCTCGCCCGGGCCGTCCCCCGAGGACTGGGCCAACGTCCTGACTTTC
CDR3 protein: CASSPGPSPEDWANVLTF

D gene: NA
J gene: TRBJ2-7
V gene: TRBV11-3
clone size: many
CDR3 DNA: TGTGCCAGCAGGTCCGGCGGGCCGGCATACGAGCAGTACTTC
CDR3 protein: CASRSGGPAYEQYF

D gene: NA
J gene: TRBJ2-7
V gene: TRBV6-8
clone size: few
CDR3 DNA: TGTGCCAGCAGTTTTGCTGTCCCAGAAATCTACGAGCAGTACTTC
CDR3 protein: CASSFAVPEIYEQYF

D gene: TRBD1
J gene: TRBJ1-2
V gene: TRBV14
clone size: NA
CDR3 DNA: TGTGCCAGCAGCCAAGTTGGGACAGACTATGGCTACACCTTC
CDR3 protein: CASSQVGTDYGYTF

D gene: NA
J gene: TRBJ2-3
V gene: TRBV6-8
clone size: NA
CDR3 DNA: TGTGCCAGCATCCAGGGACAAGGGGACACAGATACGCAGTATTTT
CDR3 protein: CASIQGQGDTDTQYF

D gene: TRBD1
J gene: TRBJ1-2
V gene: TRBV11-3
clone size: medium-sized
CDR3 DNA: TGTGCCAGCAGCTCTCGGACAGGGGAGTCTGGCTACACCTTC
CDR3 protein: CASSSRTGESGYTF

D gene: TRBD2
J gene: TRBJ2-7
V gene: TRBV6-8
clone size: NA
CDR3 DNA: TGTGCCAGCGGACCGGCGGGAGCGCTCTACGAGCAGTACTTC
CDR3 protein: CASGPAGALYEQYF

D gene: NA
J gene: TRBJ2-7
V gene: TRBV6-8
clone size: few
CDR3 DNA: TGTGCCAGCAGTCCACAGCCTCTCCCGGGGGTAGGGGAGCAGTACTTC
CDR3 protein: CASSPQPLPGVGEQYF

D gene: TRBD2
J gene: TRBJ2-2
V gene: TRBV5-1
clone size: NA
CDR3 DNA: TGCGCCAGCAGCTTACTAGCGGCGAACACCGGGGAGCTGTTTTTT
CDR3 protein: CASSLLAANTGELFF

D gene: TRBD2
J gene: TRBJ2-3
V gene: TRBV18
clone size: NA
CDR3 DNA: TGTGCCAGCTCACCACCGCTAGCGGGAGGTTCAGATACGCAGTATTTT
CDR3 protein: CASSPPLAGGSDTQYF

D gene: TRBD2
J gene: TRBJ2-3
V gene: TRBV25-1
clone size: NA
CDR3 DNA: TGTGCCAGCAGTGAACTAGCGGGAGAGGTAGATACGCAGTATTTT
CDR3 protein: CASSELAGEVDTQYF

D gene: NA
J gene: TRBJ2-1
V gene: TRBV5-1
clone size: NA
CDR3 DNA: TGCGCCAGCAGCCCTCTAGCAAGCTCCTACAATGAGCAGTTCTTC
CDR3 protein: CASSPLASSYNEQFF

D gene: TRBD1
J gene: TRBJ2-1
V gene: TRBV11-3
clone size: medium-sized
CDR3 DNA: TGTGCCAGCACCAAGACAGGGGGAATAATGGGCAATGAGCAGTTCTTC
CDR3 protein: CASTKTGGIMGNEQFF

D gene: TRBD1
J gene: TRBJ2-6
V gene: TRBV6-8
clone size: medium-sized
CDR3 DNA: TGTGCCAGCAGAACGGGACAGGCTGAAGGGGCCAACGTCCTGACTTTC
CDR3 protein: CASRTGQAEGANVLTF

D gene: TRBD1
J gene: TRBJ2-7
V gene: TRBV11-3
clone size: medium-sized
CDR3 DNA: TGTGCCAGCAGCTCGGGACAGGGGGCCTACGAGCAGTACTTC
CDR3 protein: CASSSGQGAYEQYF

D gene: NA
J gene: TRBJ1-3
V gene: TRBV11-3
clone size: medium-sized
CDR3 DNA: TGTGCCAGCAGCATGGGACGGAGATTTGGTGGAAACACCATATATTTT
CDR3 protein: CASSMGRRFGGNTIYF

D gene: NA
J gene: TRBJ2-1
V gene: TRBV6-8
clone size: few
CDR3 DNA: TGTGCCAGCATCCGGGCCTTCTACAATGAGCAGTTCTTC
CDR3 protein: CASIRAFYNEQFF

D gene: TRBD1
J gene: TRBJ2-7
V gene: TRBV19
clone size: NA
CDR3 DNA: TGTGCCAGTAGTCAAGGACAGGGAGGTCAATACGAGCAGTACTTC
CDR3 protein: CASSQGQGGQYEQYF

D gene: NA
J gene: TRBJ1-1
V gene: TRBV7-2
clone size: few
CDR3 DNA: TGTGCCAGCAGCTCCTCTCCGGAGCTAGAAGCTTTCTTT
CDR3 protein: CASSSSPELEAFF

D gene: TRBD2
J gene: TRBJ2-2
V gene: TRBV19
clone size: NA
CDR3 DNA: TGTGCCAGTAGGCGACTAGCGACCGGGGAGCTGTTTTTT
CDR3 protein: CASRRLATGELFF

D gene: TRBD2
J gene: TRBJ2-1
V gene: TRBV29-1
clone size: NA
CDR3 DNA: TGCAGCGTTGGGTTTGGAGGCGGGAGGTCCACCAATGAGCAGTTCTTC
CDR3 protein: CSVGFGGGRSTNEQFF